The 27 T cell receptor beta chains in this list originate from one sample, sequenced in a study of T cell changes during pregnancy in multiple sclerosis. TCRdb's copy holds only in-frame clones and misses some; the assay was immunoSEQ multiplex PCR. The table lists over 50,000 clones, more than 75% of them singletons. Here the sequenced sample was peripheral blood, taken in the third trimester of pregnancy. These receptors all stem from a female donor in good health, enrolled as a control in a pregnancy study.

The CDR3 region has the DNA TGTGCCAGCAGTTCCAACCCCGGGGGGTCCTACGAGCAGTACTTC. Encoded protein: CASSSNPGGSYEQYF. The rearrangement uses TRBV27 and TRBJ2-7; 7 positions agree with TRBD2. This CDR3 region has 15 residues. The germline CDR1 and CDR2 sequences are MNHEY and SMNVEV (reference sequence). Trimming at V came to 4 bases and at J to 1 base, leaving 7 bases not matched to a gene.

The CDR3 is CASREAGGGDTQYF. Here the CDR3 DNA reads TGCGCCAGCAGAGAAGCGGGGGGGGGCGATACGCAGTATTTT. The chain carries TRBV5-1 and TRBJ2-3; 10 positions agree with TRBD2. CDR3 size: 14 residues. With 5 bases clipped from V and 6 bases from J, the junction kept 6 bases outside the gene matches. Germline lookup yields CDR1 SGHRS and CDR2 YFSETQ.

A few counts support this clone. The chain employs TRBV10-2 and TRBJ1-2, with 10 bases that match TRBD1. This CDR3 is 13 amino acids long. CDR1 is WSHSY and CDR2 is SAAADI in the germline V gene. Germline trimming cut 8 bases from V and 8 bases from J; bases unmatched to any gene: 8. This chain's CDR3 is CASLGQGIWGYTF. The CDR3 region has the DNA TGCGCCAGCCTGGGACAGGGGATATGGGGCTACACCTTC.

The chain combines TRBV6-6 with TRBJ1-6, with D hard to call. Germline V CDR1 and CDR2: MNHNY, SVGAGI (reference sequence). The CDR3 has 15 residues. V lost 6 bases and J lost 1, with 10 bases in between. The DNA for the CDR3 is TGTGCCAGCAGCGACCTCAGGTCCTATAATTCACCCCTCCACTTT. It encodes CASSDLRSYNSPLHF.

The genes are TRBV4-1 and TRBJ1-1, with a tentative D call TRBD1 (5 bases). This CDR3 spans 14 amino acids. Germline V CDR1 and CDR2: MGHRA, YSYEKL. With 2 bases removed from V and 8 bases from J, the gap between germline ends came to 15 bases. For the CDR3, the DNA is TGCGCCAGCAGCCAAAAGGGGTTCGGGGGGGAAGCTTTCTTT. Protein: CASSQKGFGGEAFF.

This clone appeared once. This chain uses TRBV6-6 with TRBJ2-7; the match to TRBD1 covers 8 bases. V lost 2 bases and J lost 6; bases outside the gene matches: 12. The CDR3 runs 16 residues. Germline V gives CDR1 MNHNY, CDR2 SVGAGI (reference sequence). CDR3 DNA: TGTGCCAGCAGTTACCCCGACAGGGGACAAACCGGCGAGCAGTACTTC. This codes for CASSYPDRGQTGEQYF.

The chain employs TRBV5-6 and TRBJ2-7; 7 nucleotides agree with TRBD1. This CDR3 has 14 amino acids. V dropped 3 bases and J dropped 2; count of bases not matched to a gene: 5. CDR1 and CDR2 (germline): SGHDT, YYEEEE. CDR3 protein: CASSSTGSAYEQYF. The DNA of the CDR3 is TGTGCCAGCAGCTCGACAGGGAGCGCCTACGAGCAGTACTTC.

V is TRBV7-3 and J is TRBJ2-1; D is ambiguous. V lost 4 bases, J lost 0 bases, and 13 bases lay in between. Germline values: CDR1 SGHTA, CDR2 FQGTGA. This CDR3 has 16 residues. The CDR3 reads CASSWNRYISYNEQFF. Here the CDR3 DNA reads TGTGCCAGCAGCTGGAACAGATACATCTCCTACAATGAGCAGTTCTTC.

V usage is TRBV25-1 and J usage is TRBJ2-4; D possibly corresponds to TRBD1 (5 bases). The CDR3 spans 13 residues. Deletions cut 2 bases from V and 12 bases from J, with 14 bases between. Germline CDR1 reads MGHDK; CDR2 reads SYGVNS. The CDR3 reads CASSETGLSTQYF. The CDR3 bases are TGTGCCAGCAGTGAAACAGGTCTTTCTACTCAGTACTTC. The variable domain in full, with the rest retrieved from reference TRBV25-1 and TRBJ2-4, is EADIYQTPRYLVIGTGKKITLECSQTMGHDKMYWYQQDPGMELHLIHYSYGVNSTEKGDLSSESTVSRIRTEHFPLTLESARPSHTSQYLCASSETGLSTQYFGAGTRLSVL.

The chain carries TRBV4-1 and TRBJ1-2, with D hard to call. The CDR3 sequence is 16 residues long. The ends were cut back, 1 base at V and 8 bases at J, with 20 bases in the middle. Per germline, CDR1 MGHRA and CDR2 YSYEKL. The CDR3 loop is CASSQGLEPGYQGYTF. DNA for the CDR3: TGCGCCAGCAGCCAAGGTCTGGAACCGGGGTACCAAGGCTACACCTTC.

This clone was seen a few times. This chain links TRBV6-5 with TRBJ1-1; 7 positions agree with TRBD1. The CDR3 is 14 amino acids. The V and J ends lost 6 bases and 4 bases, in that order; junction bases with no gene match: 8. CDR1 and CDR2 (germline): MNHEY, SVGAGI. The CDR3 region is CASSPPGQSTEAFF. Here the CDR3 DNA reads TGTGCCAGCAGCCCACCGGGACAGAGCACTGAAGCTTTCTTT.

This sequence joins TRBV11-2 and TRBJ2-3, with no clear D. This CDR3 region has 16 residues. Trimming pared 1 base from V and 1 base from J, leaving 12 bases between. Germline lookup yields CDR1 SGHAT and CDR2 FQNNGV. The DNA for the CDR3 is TGTGCCAGCAGCTTAGGGGTTTTACGGGGCACAGATACGCAGTATTTT. Its protein is CASSLGVLRGTDTQYF.

V and J are TRBV15 and TRBJ2-1, with a weak D call TRBD1 (5 bases). CDR3 length: 14 residues. Trimming took off 5 bases at V and 7 bases at J, with 15 bases between the two ends. Germline CDR1 LNHNV, CDR2 YYDKDF (reference sequence). CDR3 DNA sequence: TGTGCCACCAGCGGGGCCCCTTGGGTGAATGAGCAGTTCTTC. It codes for CATSGAPWVNEQFF.

In DNA form, the CDR3 reads TGTGCCAGCAGCCTCACAGGGGAGACCTATGGCTACACCTTC. Its protein is CASSLTGETYGYTF. The chain recombines TRBV11-2 with TRBJ1-2; TRBD1 agrees at 7 bases. The CDR3 is made up of 14 amino acids. V was clipped by 5 bases and J by 4 bases; unmatched bases: 7. Germline loops: CDR1 SGHAT, CDR2 FQNNGV.

This clone came up a few times. This chain connects TRBV7-2 to TRBJ1-2; D uncertain. Germline assignment: CDR1 SGHTA and CDR2 FQGNSA. The CDR3 has 13 residues. The V gene lost 1 base and the J gene lost 1 base, with 4 bases spanning the gap. CDR3 DNA sequence: TGTGCCAGCAGCTTAGACAATAACTATGGCTACACCTTC. Translation gives CASSLDNNYGYTF.

This chain connects TRBV19 to TRBJ2-5, with TRBD1 as a possible D gene (6 bases). The CDR3 sequence is 16 residues long. Germline-derived CDR1 and CDR2 are LNHDA and SQIVND (reference sequence). V was cut by 1 base and J by 2 bases, with 14 bases left in between. The CDR3 nucleotides read TGTGCCAGTAGTATAGGAAGTGGGACACAACAAGAGACCCAGTACTTC. Protein: CASSIGSGTQQETQYF.

The J gene is TRBJ1-1, the V gene TRBV18, with TRBD1 matching 8 bases. The CDR3 is 14 amino acids. After removal of 3 bases from V and 1 base from J, the junction contained 1 base not matched to a gene. From germline, CDR1 is KGHSH and CDR2 LQKENI. CDR3 nucleotides: TGTGCCAGCTCACCCCAGGGGGCGAACACTGAAGCTTTCTTT. Translating gives CASSPQGANTEAFF.

This clone has a handful of counts. The chain is built from TRBV19 and TRBJ1-3; D is ambiguous. The CDR3 sequence is 14 residues long. V lost 8 bases and J lost 0, with 11 bases in between. Looked up from germline, CDR1 is LNHDA and CDR2 is SQIVND (reference sequence). The CDR3 DNA is TGTGCCAGTCGATACTCGGGCTCTGGAAACACCATATATTTT. The encoded protein is CASRYSGSGNTIYF.

This clone was observed a handful of times. The rearrangement links TRBV28 to TRBJ1-2, with D unresolved. Germline CDR1 reads MDHEN; CDR2 reads SYDVKM. V lost 10 bases to trimming and J lost 4 bases, with 19 bases between them. The CDR3 runs to 14 residues. Here the CDR3 DNA reads TGTGCCACAAACATACCCCCGGCAGGCTATGGCTACACCTTC. This codes for CATNIPPAGYGYTF.

This sequence joins TRBV5-4 and TRBJ2-7, with 9 bases that match TRBD1. The V gene's germline CDR1 is SGHNT and CDR2 YYREEE (reference sequence). V trimming: 0 bases; J trimming: 2 bases; junction bases outside the gene matches: 6. CDR3 length equals 16 residues. The CDR3 nucleotides read TGTGCCAGCAGCTTGGAGGGACAGGGTCTAACCTACGAGCAGTACTTC. Its protein is CASSLEGQGLTYEQYF. Based on the CDR3 plus reference TRBV5-4 and TRBJ2-7, the full variable domain is ETGVTQSPTHLIKTRGQQVTLRCSSQSGHNTVSWYQQALGQGPQFIFQYYREEENGRGNFPPRFSGLQFPNYSSELNVNALELDDSALYLCASSLEGQGLTYEQYFGPGTRLTVT.

This sequence joins TRBV5-6 and TRBJ1-2; tentatively, D is TRBD1 (5 bases). This CDR3 is 14 amino acids long. The germline V gene has CDR1 SGHDT and CDR2 YYEEEE. Trimming removed 3 bases from V and 0 bases from J, with 9 bases in between. The CDR3 loop is CASSSTGSNYGYTF. The CDR3 nucleotides are TGTGCCAGCAGCTCCACAGGATCTAACTATGGCTACACCTTC.

The CDR3 DNA reads TGTGCCAGCAGCTTCCAGGACAGGCGTCATGGCTACACCTTC. Its translation: CASSFQDRRHGYTF. The chain has TRBV5-6 and TRBJ1-2; 7 bases agree with TRBD1. CDR3 length: 14 residues. With 2 bases clipped from V and 6 bases from J, the junction kept 7 bases outside the gene matches. Germline assignment: CDR1 SGHDT and CDR2 YYEEEE.

This rearrangement joins TRBV30 to TRBJ1-3, with D hard to call. V was shortened by 5 bases and J by 4 bases, with 6 bases between the two germline ends. The V gene's germline CDR1 is GTSNPN and CDR2 SVGIG (reference sequence). CDR3 size: 11 residues. This CDR3 is CAWVVGNTIYF. CDR3 sequence (DNA): TGTGCCTGGGTAGTCGGAAACACCATATATTTT.

This clone was observed a single time. This chain uses TRBV6-6 with TRBJ1-1; 8 bases line up with TRBD1. The CDR3 loop spans 13 amino acids. The junction had 8 bases not matched to a gene; V was cut back by 10 bases and J by 4 bases. CDR1 is MNHNY and CDR2 is SVGAGI in the germline V gene (reference sequence). CDR3 DNA: TGTGCCACCCTACAGGGGGTTGTCACTGAAGCTTTCTTT. Amino acid sequence: CATLQGVVTEAFF.

The chain is built from TRBV29-1 and TRBJ2-1, with TRBD2 matching 15 bases. Looked up from germline, CDR1 is SQVTM and CDR2 is ANQGSEA. The CDR3 extends over 15 amino acids. The CDR3 loop is CSARGTSGGLVEQFF. In DNA, the CDR3 is TGCAGTGCCCGGGGGACTAGCGGGGGGCTTGTTGAGCAGTTCTTC.

CDR3 DNA: TGTGCCAGCAGCCTATACCAGGGTACAATCGTGACTGAAGCTTTCTTT. It encodes CASSLYQGTIVTEAFF. The genes are TRBV5-5 and TRBJ1-1, with D tentatively TRBD1 (5 bases). The CDR3 is made up of 16 amino acids. Trimming pared 4 bases from V and 5 bases from J, leaving 21 bases between. CDR1 is SGHKS and CDR2 is YYEKEE in the germline V gene (reference sequence).

The genes are TRBV14 and TRBJ1-2; D is unclear. The V end lost 0 bases, the J end lost 7 bases, and 12 bases lay between the germline ends. Germline V lookup: CDR1 SGHDN, CDR2 FVKESK. This CDR3 spans 14 amino acids. The CDR3 region is CASSQEGRSGGYTF. DNA of the CDR3: TGTGCCAGCAGCCAAGAGGGGAGATCGGGTGGCTACACCTTC.